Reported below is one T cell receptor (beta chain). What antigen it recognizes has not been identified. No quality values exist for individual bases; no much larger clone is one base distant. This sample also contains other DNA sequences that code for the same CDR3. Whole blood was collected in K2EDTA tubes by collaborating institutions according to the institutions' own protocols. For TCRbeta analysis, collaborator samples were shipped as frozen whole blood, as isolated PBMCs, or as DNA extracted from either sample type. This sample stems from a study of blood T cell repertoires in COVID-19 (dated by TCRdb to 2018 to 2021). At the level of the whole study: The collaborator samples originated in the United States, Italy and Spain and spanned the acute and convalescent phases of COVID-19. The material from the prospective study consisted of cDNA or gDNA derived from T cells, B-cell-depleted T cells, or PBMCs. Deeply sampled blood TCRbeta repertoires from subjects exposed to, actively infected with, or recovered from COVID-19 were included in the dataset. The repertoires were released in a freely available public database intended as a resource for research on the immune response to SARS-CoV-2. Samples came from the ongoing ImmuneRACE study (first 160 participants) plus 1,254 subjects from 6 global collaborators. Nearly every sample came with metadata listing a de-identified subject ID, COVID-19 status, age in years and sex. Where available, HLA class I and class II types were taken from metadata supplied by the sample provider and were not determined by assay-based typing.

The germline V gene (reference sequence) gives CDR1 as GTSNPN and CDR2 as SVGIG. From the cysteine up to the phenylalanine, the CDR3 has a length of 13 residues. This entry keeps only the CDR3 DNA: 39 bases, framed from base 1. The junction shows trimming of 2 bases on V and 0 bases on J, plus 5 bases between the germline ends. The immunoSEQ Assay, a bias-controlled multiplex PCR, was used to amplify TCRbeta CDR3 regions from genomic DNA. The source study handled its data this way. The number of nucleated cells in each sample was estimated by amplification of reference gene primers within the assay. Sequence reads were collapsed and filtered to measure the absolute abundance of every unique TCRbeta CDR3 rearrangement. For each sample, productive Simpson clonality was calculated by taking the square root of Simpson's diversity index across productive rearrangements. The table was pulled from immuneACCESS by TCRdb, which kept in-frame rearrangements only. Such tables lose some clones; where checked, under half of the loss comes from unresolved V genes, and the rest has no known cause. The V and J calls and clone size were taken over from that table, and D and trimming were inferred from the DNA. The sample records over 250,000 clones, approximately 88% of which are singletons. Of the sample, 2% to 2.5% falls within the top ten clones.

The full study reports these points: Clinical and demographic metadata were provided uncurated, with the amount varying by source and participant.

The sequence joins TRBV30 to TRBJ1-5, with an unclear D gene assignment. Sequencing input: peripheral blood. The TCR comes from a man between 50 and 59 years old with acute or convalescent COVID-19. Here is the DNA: TGTGCCTGGAGTTACAGTAGCAATCAGCCCCAGCATTTT. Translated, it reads CAWSYSSNQPQHF.